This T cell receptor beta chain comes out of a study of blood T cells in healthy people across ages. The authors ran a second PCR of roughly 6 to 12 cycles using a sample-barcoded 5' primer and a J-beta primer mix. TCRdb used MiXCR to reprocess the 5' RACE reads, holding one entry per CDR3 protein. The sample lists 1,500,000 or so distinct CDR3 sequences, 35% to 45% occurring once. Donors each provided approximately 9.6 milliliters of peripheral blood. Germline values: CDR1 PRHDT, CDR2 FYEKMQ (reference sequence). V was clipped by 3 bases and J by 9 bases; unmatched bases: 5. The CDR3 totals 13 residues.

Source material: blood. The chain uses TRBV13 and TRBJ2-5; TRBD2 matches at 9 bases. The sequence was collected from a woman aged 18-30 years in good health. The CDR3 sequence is CASSFELAGAQYF. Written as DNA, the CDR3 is TGTGCCAGCAGCTTTGAGTTAGCGGGGGCCCAGTACTTC.